The clone carrying this T cell receptor beta chain showed up just a few times. No antigen is known for it. Germline V lookup: CDR1 KGHSH, CDR2 LQKENI. The CDR3 has 14 residues. Trimming removed 4 bases at V and 1 base at J, with 10 bases between. This sample was included in a study of beta chain features in type 1 diabetes. The study's findings and limits: A greater similarity of naive, central memory and Treg TCRB repertoires was seen among patients than among healthy donors. For Type 1 diabetes patients, all four CD4+ subsets carried TCRB CDR3s that were moderately but significantly shorter. At VDJ recombination sites, type 1 diabetes patients had fewer insertions and more deleted nucleotides. For patients and controls alike, PCR might favor shorter templates to the same degree.

Every isolated RNA sample was fully reverse transcribed, so sequencing captured expressed TCRB transcripts. Measured with immunoSEQ multiplex PCR; TCRdb has only the in-frame clones, and not every one. The sample gives approximately 730,000 clones, 13% of which show up once; about 0.02% is in the top ten. Isolation of CD4+ naive, central memory, regulatory and stem cell-like memory cells was achieved by sorting via CD45RO/CCR7/CD25/CD127/CD95/CD27. The rearrangement joins TRBV18 to TRBJ1-1; no clear D gene. This clonotype originated in a man younger than 35 with type 1 diabetes. Source material: naive CD4+ T cells from blood. The CDR3 here is CASSRAGGNTEAFF. The CDR3 bases are TGTGCCAGCTCACGGGCAGGAGGGAACACTGAAGCTTTCTTT.